This TCR beta chain is drawn from a study of blood T cell repertoires in COVID-19 (TCRdb year 2020). Study-wide context: Collaborator samples came from the United States, Italy and Spain and covered acute and convalescent phases of COVID-19. Nearly every sample came with metadata listing a de-identified subject ID, COVID-19 status, age in years and sex. The prospective study material was composed of cDNA or gDNA derived from T cells, B-cell-depleted T cells, or PBMCs. The samples were drawn from the first 160 participants of the ongoing ImmuneRACE study and from 1,254 subjects provided by 6 global collaborators. HLA class I and class II types, where available, came from metadata supplied by the sample provider rather than from assay-based typing. A freely available public database, intended as a resource for researchers studying the immune response to SARS-CoV-2, is where the repertoires were released. Subjects who had been exposed to COVID-19, were actively infected with it, or had recovered from it provided the deeply sampled blood TCRbeta repertoires that made up the dataset.

Study-wide findings and limitations: The quantity of clinical and demographic metadata differed by source and by participant and was supplied without curation.

On this clone: Its antigen is unknown. One base away there is no much larger clone; base qualities are not given.

Samples from volunteer blood donors who had recovered from COVID-19 were contributed by a second Seattle source. Each collaborating institution followed its own protocols to collect whole blood in K2EDTA tubes. For TCRbeta analysis, collaborators shipped samples in one of three forms: frozen whole blood, isolated PBMCs, or DNA extracted from either of those sample types. The V end loses 0 bases and the J end loses 2 bases, and a stretch of 10 bases separates them. The CDR3 contains 15 residues, cysteine and phenylalanine counted. The CDR3 DNA has 45 bases and is translated from base 1. According to the germline V gene (reference sequence), CDR1 reads SEHNR and CDR2 reads FQNEAQ. TCRbeta CDR3 regions were amplified from genomic DNA using the immunoSEQ Assay, a bias-controlled multiplex PCR. In the authors' own workflow: Nucleated cell counts per sample were estimated from amplification of reference gene primers within the assay. Sequence reads were collapsed and filtered to measure the absolute abundance of every unique TCRbeta CDR3 rearrangement. For each sample, productive Simpson clonality was calculated by taking the square root of Simpson's diversity index across productive rearrangements. Imported from immuneACCESS, the table was reduced by TCRdb to in-frame sequences with V and J called. These copies leave out some clones; in studies compared against another copy, an unresolved V gene accounts for under half, and the cause of the remainder is not known. V, J and clone size reflect that table, while D and trimming were determined from the DNA. The sample profile shows a few hundred thousand clones; 80% to 90% of them were found once. The ten biggest clones cover about 4.6% of the sample.

The chain was built from TRBV7-9 and TRBJ2-5; the D segment cannot be called with confidence. This TCR derives from a woman aged 40-49 years who had recovered from COVID-19. Sequencing was carried out using peripheral blood. The CDR3 region has the sequence CASSLAPVLQETQYF. In nucleotide form, the sequence is TGTGCCAGCAGCTTAGCCCCGGTTCTGCAAGAGACCCAGTACTTC.